The sequence of this T cell receptor beta chain was determined in a study of shared clonotypes between healthy human individuals. V gave up 5 bases and J gave up 4 bases, with 16 bases separating them. CDR3 length: 15 amino acids. Germline CDR1 and CDR2: SGHVS and FNYEAQ. Sequencing was performed with immunoSEQ multiplex PCR; in TCRdb, only in-frame clones are kept and a portion is missing. The sample holds about 600,000 clones, 97% seen once. The chain couples TRBV7-6 to TRBJ2-3; TRBD2 is a possible D gene (5 bases). The sequencing sample was made of naive CD4+ T cells sorted from blood. Noted subset: CD45RA+ positively selected. The TCR comes from a woman younger than 45 in good health. Here the CDR3 reads CASSVGPGFSDTQYF. Here the CDR3 DNA reads TGTGCCAGCAGCGTAGGCCCGGGGTTTTCAGATACGCAGTATTTT.